Detailed here is one T cell receptor beta chain. Its antigen is still unknown. No base-level quality is on record; no much larger clone is a single base apart. In the prospective study, participants were roughly 18 to 95 years old, resided in 20 to 30 geographic areas of the United States, and were enrolled through a virtual design. To assign participants to cohorts, the prospective study relied on clinical history that participants themselves reported in a screening survey and a study questionnaire. In the prospective study, mobile phlebotomists collected whole blood, serum and a nasopharyngeal or oropharyngeal swab from each participant. Participants in the prospective study had the option to provide additional blood draws and questionnaires over a 2-month period. Before DNA extraction, blood samples from the prospective study were shipped at room temperature or frozen. The data were taken from a study of blood T cell repertoires in COVID-19 (dated by TCRdb to between 2020 and 2021). Notes on the research overall: Samples from collaborators originated in the United States, Italy and Spain and spanned both the acute and convalescent phases of COVID-19. The prospective study material was composed of cDNA or gDNA derived from T cells, B-cell-depleted T cells, or PBMCs. Subjects who had been exposed to COVID-19, were actively infected with it, or had recovered from it provided the deeply sampled blood TCRbeta repertoires that made up the dataset. The repertoires were released in a freely available public database intended as a resource for research on the immune response to SARS-CoV-2. The samples were drawn from two sources: the first 160 participants of the ongoing ImmuneRACE study, and fewer than 1,500 subjects contributed by 6 global collaborators. Sample metadata almost always included a de-identified subject ID, COVID-19 status, age in years and sex. Where HLA class I and class II types were available, the types were taken from metadata supplied by the sample provider, not from assay-based typing.

The full study reports these points: The quantity of clinical and demographic metadata differed by source and by participant and was supplied without curation.

TCRbeta CDR3 regions were amplified from genomic DNA by means of the immunoSEQ Assay, a bias-controlled multiplex PCR. In the source study's methods: Nucleated cell counts per sample were estimated from amplification of reference gene primers within the assay. Sequence reads were collapsed and filtered to measure the absolute abundance of every unique TCRbeta CDR3 rearrangement. Productive Simpson clonality was computed per sample as the square root of Simpson's diversity index over productive rearrangements. TCRdb's version of the immuneACCESS table is confined to in-frame rearrangements and falls short of the full clone set. An unresolved V gene accounts for under half of the shortfall where checked; the remainder is of unknown origin. V and J calls and clone size are those listed in that table; D and trimming were worked out from the DNA. The sample profile shows about 400,000 clones; around 90% of them were found once. Nearly 2% of the sample is in the top ten clones.

This receptor was identified in a woman younger than 30 with acute COVID-19. Sequencing was performed on PBMCs or T cells enriched from blood (not recorded which).

The CDR3 protein: CASSQETAGGRTDTQYF. The DNA sequence follows: TGTGCCAGCAGCCAAGAGACCGCGGGGGGGCGCACAGATACGCAGTATTTT. This sequence uses TRBV3-1 (or the pseudogene TRBV3-2) and TRBJ2-3, with 9 central nucleotides matching TRBD2. Counted from cysteine to phenylalanine, this CDR3 has 17 amino acids. The retained sequence is limited to the CDR3, 51 bases, with the frame set at the first base. Looking up the germline V gene (reference sequence) yields CDR1 LGHDT and CDR2 YNNKEL. V trim: 0 bases; J trim: 1 base; unmatched bases: 5.